One sample yielded the 31 T cell receptor beta chains listed below, sequenced in a study of CD8+ T cells in alopecia areata. Extracted RNA was reverse transcribed, and the resulting cDNA served as sequencing template. Data came from immunoSEQ multiplex PCR; TCRdb stores just in-frame clones and leaves some out. Of about 200,000 clones in the sample, 50% to 60% were seen once. The source material was CD4+ T cells sorted from blood, sampled at week 0. The receptors come from a human donor with alopecia areata.

The chain couples TRBV6-5 to TRBJ1-2; TRBD1 agrees at 9 bases. V lost 6 bases and J lost 8; bases outside the gene matches: 13. Per the germline V gene, CDR1 is MNHEY and CDR2 is SVGAGI. The CDR3 covers 15 residues. The CDR3 bases are TGTGCCAGCAGCGGTAAAGGACAGGGGCCCGAGGGCTACACCTTC. Translation gives CASSGKGQGPEGYTF.

The V and J genes are TRBV4-1 and TRBJ2-1; a weak D match, TRBD1 (5 bases). Germline V gene sequence: CDR1 MGHRA, CDR2 YSYEKL. Trimming took 0 bases from V and 12 from J, leaving 9 bases between them. The CDR3 totals 12 residues. The CDR3 region is CASSQEGQGQFF. The CDR3 coding sequence is TGCGCCAGCAGCCAAGAAGGGCAGGGGCAGTTCTTC.

The gene calls are TRBV29-1 and TRBJ2-3, with D perhaps TRBD1 (5 bases). Trimming cost V 7 bases and J 6 bases, with 14 bases left between them. The CDR3 loop spans 12 amino acids. Germline V lookup: CDR1 SQVTM, CDR2 ANQGSEA. The CDR3 spells CSAGATADTQYF. Written as DNA, the CDR3 is TGCAGCGCTGGGGCGACCGCTGATACGCAGTATTTT.

V is TRBV7-9 and J is TRBJ2-1; D gene unclear. Deletions cut 3 bases from V and 1 base from J, with 7 bases between. There are 14 residues in the CDR3. Germline V lookup: CDR1 SEHNR, CDR2 FQNEAQ (reference sequence). In DNA form, the CDR3 reads TGTGCCAGCAGCTTGACCGCATCCTACAATGAGCAGTTCTTC. Translation: CASSLTASYNEQFF.

The rearrangement joins TRBV29-1 to TRBJ1-2; no firm D call. Trimming took 1 base from V and 4 from J, leaving 10 bases between them. Germline V gene data show CDR1 as SQVTM and CDR2 as ANQGSEA. This CDR3 is built from 13 residues. The CDR3 reads CSVEGRGSYGYTF. CDR3 DNA sequence: TGCAGCGTTGAAGGGCGGGGAAGCTATGGCTACACCTTC.

The V and J genes are TRBV29-1 and TRBJ1-1, with a tentative D call TRBD1 (5 bases). V was clipped by 6 bases and J by 6 bases, with 23 bases between them. CDR3 length: 15 amino acids. Per germline, CDR1 SQVTM and CDR2 ANQGSEA. The CDR3 DNA follows: TGCAGCGTCCACGGGCTAGTGGGTAGGGGATCTGAAGCTTTCTTT. As protein: CSVHGLVGRGSEAFF.

The chain is built from TRBV5-1 and TRBJ2-3; no firm D call. CDR1 is SGHRS, CDR2 YFSETQ, per germline. V shed 0 bases and J shed 5 bases, with 10 bases lying between them. This CDR3 has 14 amino acids. The CDR3 bases are TGCGCCAGCAGCTTGGCTTCGCTGGGAGATACGCAGTATTTT. Its translation: CASSLASLGDTQYF. The full variable domain, its missing parts supplied by reference TRBV5-1 and TRBJ2-3, is KAGVTQTPRYLIKTRGQQVTLSCSPISGHRSVSWYQQTPGQGLQFLFEYFSETQRNKGNFPGRFSGRQFSNSRSEMNVSTLELGDSALYLCASSLASLGDTQYFGPGTRLTVL.

The chain recombines TRBV6-5 with TRBJ1-4; 7 positions agree with TRBD1. The length of the CDR3 is 12 residues. V was pared by 6 bases and J by 7 bases, with 2 bases of the junction left unmatched. The germline gives CDR1 MNHEY, CDR2 SVGAGI. In DNA form, the CDR3 reads TGTGCCAGCAGATCAGGGGGTGAAAAACTGTTTTTT. Amino acid sequence: CASRSGGEKLFF.

Concerning this clone: Other DNA variants within this sample encode the same CDR3. The V call is TRBV27, the J call TRBJ2-7; weak D call: TRBD1 (6 bases). The V gene's germline CDR1 is MNHEY and CDR2 SMNVEV (reference sequence). The germline V and J ends were trimmed by 5 bases and 1 base, with 12 bases remaining between them. The CDR3 covers 14 residues. The CDR3 coding sequence is TGTGCCAGCAGTCGTACAGGGAGTTCCTACGAGCAGTACTTC. This codes for CASSRTGSSYEQYF.

In its sample, this clone was seen a few times. This sequence joins TRBV30 and TRBJ2-7, with 8 bases that match TRBD1. The germline CDR1 and CDR2 sequences are GTSNPN and SVGIG (reference sequence). CDR3 length: 12 residues. Trimming at V came to 8 bases and at J to 3 bases, leaving 6 bases not matched to a gene. CDR3 nucleotides: TGTGCCGGACGGACAGGGAACTACGAGCAGTACTTC. The encoded protein is CAGRTGNYEQYF.

This clone was detected a few times. The V and J genes are TRBV5-4 and TRBJ2-3, with 14 bases lining up with TRBD2. In germline, CDR1 is SGHNT, CDR2 YYREEE (reference sequence). This CDR3 is built from 18 residues. V shed 4 bases and J 4 bases; nucleotides not matched to a gene: 11. The DNA for the CDR3 is TGTGCCAGCAGCCACAACTCAAGACTAGCGGGAGGGTCAGATACGCAGTATTTT. It translates to CASSHNSRLAGGSDTQYF.

CDR3 DNA: TGTGCCAGCAGTTACTCGAGTCAGGGCCCTCGGAGCGAGCAGTACTTC. Translation: CASSYSSQGPRSEQYF. The chain uses TRBV6-5 and TRBJ2-7; tentatively, D is TRBD1 (5 bases). The ends were cut back, 0 bases at V and 6 bases at J, with 18 bases in the middle. Looked up from germline, CDR1 is MNHEY and CDR2 is SVGAGI. This CDR3 comprises 16 residues.

The rearrangement joins TRBV5-1 to TRBJ2-3; D remains unclear. Looked up from germline, CDR1 is SGHRS and CDR2 is YFSETQ. This CDR3 region has 15 residues. V lost 1 base and J lost 2, with 11 bases in between. The CDR3 here is CASSLNRGATDTQYF. In DNA form, the CDR3 reads TGCGCCAGCAGCTTGAACAGAGGCGCCACAGATACGCAGTATTTT.

Only one count was recorded for this clone. The gene calls are TRBV28 and TRBJ2-7; weak D call: TRBD2 (6 bases). Per the germline V gene, CDR1 is MDHEN and CDR2 is SYDVKM. The CDR3 runs 13 residues. The V gene lost 5 bases and the J gene lost 4 bases, with 12 bases spanning the gap. CDR3 sequence reads: CASSPGGSYEQYF. In DNA form, the CDR3 reads TGTGCCAGCAGTCCCGGAGGGAGTTACGAGCAGTACTTC.

This chain joins TRBV13 and TRBJ1-2; 9 bases map to TRBD1. Trimming at V came to 4 bases and at J to 3 bases, leaving 9 bases not matched to a gene. The CDR3 has 16 residues. Germline values: CDR1 PRHDT, CDR2 FYEKMQ (reference sequence). CDR3 bases: TGTGCCAGCAGCTCAGACAACCGGGACAGGGACTATGGCTACACCTTC. It codes for CASSSDNRDRDYGYTF.

The gene calls are TRBV14 and TRBJ2-7; no clear D. The CDR3 runs 17 residues. V shed 3 bases and J shed 4 bases, with 22 bases lying between them. Germline CDR1 and CDR2: SGHDN and FVKESK. Written as DNA, the CDR3 is TGTGCCAGCAGCCAGTCCGCGTTCGACAAGGCCAGGTACGAGCAGTACTTC. Translated, it gives CASSQSAFDKARYEQYF.

This clone was seen a handful of times. This sequence joins TRBV6-1 and TRBJ2-7; the D gene is possibly TRBD1 (6 bases). V gave up 1 base and J gave up 7 bases, with 17 bases separating them. Looked up from germline, CDR1 is MNHNS and CDR2 is SASEGT. The CDR3 covers 15 residues. The CDR3 loop is CASSEEDSHLGEQYF. DNA of the CDR3: TGTGCCAGCAGTGAAGAGGACAGTCACCTGGGGGAGCAGTACTTC.

This chain joins TRBV6-1 and TRBJ2-3, with 8 bases aligning to TRBD2. There are 15 residues in the CDR3. Trimming at V came to 6 bases and at J to 3 bases, leaving 8 bases not matched to a gene. The V gene's germline CDR1 is MNHNS and CDR2 SASEGT. CDR3 in DNA: TGTGCCAGCAGCGTGGGACTAGAAGTAACAGATACGCAGTATTTT. Its protein is CASSVGLEVTDTQYF.

The rearrangement uses TRBV4-2 and TRBJ1-1; 7 positions agree with TRBD1. J lost 5 bases, V lost 4 bases, and 7 bases had no gene match. This CDR3 spans 14 amino acids. CDR1 and CDR2 from the germline V gene are LGHNA and YNFKEQ. The DNA for the CDR3 is TGTGCCAGCAGCCGACCAGGGGGATGGACTGAAGCTTTCTTT. Protein product: CASSRPGGWTEAFF.

The chain combines TRBV19 with TRBJ2-3; no reliable D call. This CDR3 comprises 12 residues. The V gene lost 3 bases and the J gene lost 5 bases, with 6 bases spanning the gap. Germline loops: CDR1 LNHDA, CDR2 SQIVND (reference sequence). CDR3 residues: CASSISGDTQYF. CDR3 nucleotides: TGTGCCAGTAGTATTTCGGGAGATACGCAGTATTTT.

This chain links TRBV7-8 with TRBJ2-2; 14 nucleotides align to TRBD2. This CDR3 has 17 residues. With 5 bases clipped from V and 6 bases from J, the junction kept 8 bases outside the gene matches. The germline V gene has CDR1 SGHVS and CDR2 FQNEAQ. The CDR3 sequence is CASSGPGLAGEPGELFF. In nucleotides, the CDR3 is TGTGCCAGCAGCGGTCCGGGACTAGCGGGGGAGCCCGGGGAGCTGTTTTTT.

The chain joins TRBV7-9 to TRBJ2-1; maybe TRBD2 (5 bases). The ends were cut back, 1 base at V and 10 bases at J, with 8 bases in the middle. CDR1 and CDR2 (germline): SEHNR, FQNEAQ (reference sequence). The CDR3 consists of 12 residues. The CDR3 DNA is TGTGCCAGCAGCTTAGATCGGAGGGAGCAGTTCTTC. Translation: CASSLDRREQFF.

This clone was found a few times. The chain employs TRBV2 and TRBJ2-5; no firm D call. The CDR3 extends over 13 amino acids. The V and J ends lost 5 bases and 3 bases respectively, with 10 bases between them. Germline V CDR1 and CDR2: SNHLY, FYNNEI. DNA of the CDR3: TGTGCCAGCAGTCACAGTGCTGAAGAGACCCAGTACTTC. Protein product: CASSHSAEETQYF.

The chain recombines TRBV5-1 with TRBJ1-2, with 9 bases identical to TRBD1. The V gene end was trimmed by 3 bases and the J gene end by 8 bases; junction bases not matched to a gene: 8. Germline-derived CDR1 and CDR2 are SGHRS and YFSETQ. CDR3 length: 14 residues. CDR3 bases: TGCGCCAGCAGCTGGGACAGGGCGCAACGAGGCTACACCTTC. Its protein product is CASSWDRAQRGYTF.

The chain joins TRBV18 to TRBJ2-1, with D possibly TRBD1 on 5 matching bases. V lost 3 bases to trimming and J lost 5 bases, with 8 bases between them. Germline loops: CDR1 KGHSH, CDR2 LQKENI. This CDR3 is built from 13 residues. CDR3 in amino acids: CASSPSTDNEQFF. CDR3 nucleotides: TGTGCCAGCTCACCTTCGACAGACAATGAGCAGTTCTTC.

The CDR3 DNA reads as TGCAGTGCTAAACTAGCGGGTGAGCAGTTCTTC. Amino acid sequence: CSAKLAGEQFF. The rearrangement joins TRBV20-1 to TRBJ2-1; 9 bases are shared with TRBD2. In germline, CDR1 is DFQATT, CDR2 SNEGSKA (reference sequence). The CDR3 runs 11 residues. The J segment lost 9 bases and the V segment lost 4 bases, leaving 1 base of the junction unmatched.

This chain uses TRBV10-3 with TRBJ2-5; 7 bases are a match to TRBD1. The germline V gene encodes CDR1 ENHRY and CDR2 SYGVKD. The CDR3 is made up of 15 amino acids. J was trimmed by 4 bases and V by 6 bases; bases with no gene match: 11. This CDR3 reads CAISGSGQQGETQYF. The CDR3 DNA sequence: TGTGCCATCAGCGGCTCGGGACAGCAGGGAGAGACCCAGTACTTC.

The gene calls are TRBV5-4 and TRBJ1-4; D is unclear. The ends were cut back, 4 bases at V and 8 bases at J, with 12 bases in the middle. The CDR3 has 13 residues. Germline V CDR1 and CDR2: SGHNT, YYREEE (reference sequence). The CDR3 protein is CASSLGSGEKLFF. CDR3 nucleotide sequence: TGTGCCAGCAGCCTAGGTTCGGGGGAAAAACTGTTTTTT.

This clone has just a few counts. The J gene is TRBJ2-2, the V gene TRBV27, with 11 positions matching TRBD2. Germline assignment: CDR1 MNHEY and CDR2 SMNVEV (reference sequence). CDR3 length: 15 amino acids. V was pared by 8 bases and J by 6 bases, with 8 bases of the junction left unmatched. CDR3 in amino acids: CASRTSGSFSGELFF. CDR3 bases: TGTGCCAGCCGAACTAGCGGGAGTTTCTCCGGGGAGCTGTTTTTT.

This clone was counted at least ten times. The chain employs TRBV6-6 and TRBJ2-7, with 7 nucleotides matching TRBD1. This CDR3 spans 11 amino acids. Germline V gene data show CDR1 as MNHNY and CDR2 as SVGAGI (reference sequence). The trim removed 6 bases at V and 5 bases at J, leaving 1 base unmatched. The CDR3 is CASRTGDEQYF. For the CDR3, the DNA is TGTGCCAGCAGAACAGGGGACGAGCAGTACTTC.

The chain uses TRBV10-2 and TRBJ1-5; TRBD1 matches at 9 bases. Germline V lookup: CDR1 WSHSY, CDR2 SAAADI. CDR3 size: 13 residues. J was trimmed by 5 bases and V by 4 bases; bases with no gene match: 0. The CDR3 nucleotides are TGCGCCAGCAGTGGGACAGGGGATCAGCCCCAGCATTTT. Its protein is CASSGTGDQPQHF.